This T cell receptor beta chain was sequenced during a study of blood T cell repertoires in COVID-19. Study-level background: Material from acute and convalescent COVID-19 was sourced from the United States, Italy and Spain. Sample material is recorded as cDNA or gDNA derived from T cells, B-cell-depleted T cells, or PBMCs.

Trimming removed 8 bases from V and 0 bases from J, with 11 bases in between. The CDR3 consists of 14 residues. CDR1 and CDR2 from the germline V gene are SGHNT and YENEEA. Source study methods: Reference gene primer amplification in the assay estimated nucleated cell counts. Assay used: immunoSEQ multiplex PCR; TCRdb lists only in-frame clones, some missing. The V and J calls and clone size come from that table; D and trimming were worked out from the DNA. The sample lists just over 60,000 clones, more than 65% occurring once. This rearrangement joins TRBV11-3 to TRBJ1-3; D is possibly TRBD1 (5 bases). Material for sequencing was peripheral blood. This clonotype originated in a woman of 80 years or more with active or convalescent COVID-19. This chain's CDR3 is CASSPGGSGNTIYF. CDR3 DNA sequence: TGTGCCAGCTCCCCCGGGGGCTCTGGAAACACCATATATTTT.